This T cell receptor (beta chain) was captured in a study of early T cells in non-severe SARS-CoV-2 infection. Molecules of cDNA were individually given unique molecular identifiers that were attached to them. One entry per CDR3 protein results from TCRdb running MiXCR on the 5' RACE reads. The data hold about 64,000 distinct CDR3 sequences, with more than 7% observed a single time. This clonotype showed up many times. This CDR3 contains 14 residues. Trimming removed 5 bases at V and 1 base at J, with 11 bases between. Germline V gives CDR1 SGHAT, CDR2 FQNNGV. The material sequenced was whole blood, taken at baseline. This TCR was sampled from an adult who was a healthcare worker with PCR-confirmed SARS-CoV-2 infection or an uninfected control (not recorded which). V is TRBV11-2 and J is TRBJ1-1; D remains ambiguous. CDR3 amino acids: CASSRVLTNTEAFF. CDR3 sequence (DNA): TGTGCCAGCAGCAGAGTCCTAACGAACACTGAAGCTTTCTTT.